This is a list of T cell receptor beta chains from one sample in a study of cytomegalovirus exposure and HLA in healthy donors. Here immunoSEQ multiplex PCR was the method, and the copy in TCRdb shows in-frame clones only, minus some. The table includes about 140,000 clones, 82% detected once. Sequenced material: PBMCs. The receptors originated from a man aged 18 to 30 in good health and CMV-seropositive. The CDR3 runs from the conserved cysteine through the conserved F or W. A D gene is named only where the DNA matches it firmly. Where a row states a size, it is once, few, many or the class of an expanded clone; other rows omit it.

abundance: -; d_gene: TRBD2; j_gene: TRBJ2-3; v_gene: TRBV9; CDR3aa: CASSPTTSGWPRTDTQYF; CDR3nt: TGTGCCAGCAGCCCCACGACTAGCGGGTGGCCTCGCACAGATACGCAGTATTTT
abundance: -; d_gene: -; j_gene: TRBJ2-3; v_gene: TRBV7-8; CDR3aa: CASSLEAGEADTQYF; CDR3nt: TGTGCCAGCAGCTTAGAGGCAGGGGAAGCAGATACGCAGTATTTT
abundance: -; d_gene: TRBD1; j_gene: TRBJ2-5; v_gene: TRBV6-1; CDR3aa: CASSGDRGSIREQYF; CDR3nt: TGTGCCAGCAGTGGCGACAGGGGCAGTATCAGAGAGCAGTACTTC
abundance: -; d_gene: TRBD2; j_gene: TRBJ2-1; v_gene: TRBV7-4; CDR3aa: CASSSYGTSGALSYNEQFF; CDR3nt: TGTGCCAGCAGCTCCTACGGGACTAGCGGTGCCCTCTCCTACAATGAGCAGTTCTTC
abundance: -; d_gene: -; j_gene: TRBJ2-3; v_gene: TRBV27; CDR3aa: CASSLAYTDTQYF; CDR3nt: TGTGCCAGCAGTTTAGCGTATACAGATACGCAGTATTTT
abundance: once; d_gene: -; j_gene: TRBJ2-1; v_gene: TRBV12-2; CDR3aa: CASRSRTGRSTYNEQFF; CDR3nt: TGTGCAAGTCGCTCTCGGACAGGAAGATCCACCTACAATGAGCAGTTCTTC
abundance: -; d_gene: TRBD1; j_gene: TRBJ1-5; v_gene: TRBV6-6; CDR3aa: CASNYGQGGQPQHF; CDR3nt: TGTGCCAGCAATTACGGACAGGGCGGGCAGCCCCAGCATTTT
abundance: -; d_gene: TRBD1; j_gene: TRBJ2-7; v_gene: TRBV7-9; CDR3aa: CASSLEDRARGREQYF; CDR3nt: TGTGCCAGCAGCTTGGAAGACAGGGCCCGCGGTCGCGAGCAGTACTTC
abundance: -; d_gene: -; j_gene: TRBJ1-1; v_gene: TRBV6-5; CDR3aa: CASSYWVRAAGTEAFF; CDR3nt: TGTGCCAGCAGTTACTGGGTACGGGCGGCGGGAACTGAAGCTTTCTTT
abundance: -; d_gene: -; j_gene: TRBJ1-1; v_gene: TRBV6-5; CDR3aa: CASSSSTGNTEAFF; CDR3nt: TGTGCCAGCAGTTCCTCGACAGGGAACACTGAAGCTTTCTTT
abundance: -; d_gene: -; j_gene: TRBJ2-7; v_gene: TRBV6-1; CDR3aa: CASSGGDASYEQYF; CDR3nt: TGTGCCAGCAGTGGGGGGGACGCATCCTACGAGCAGTACTTC
abundance: -; d_gene: -; j_gene: TRBJ2-1; v_gene: TRBV7-3; CDR3aa: CASSLTSSYNEQFF; CDR3nt: TGTGCCAGCAGCTTAACCTCCTCCTACAATGAGCAGTTCTTC
abundance: -; d_gene: TRBD1; j_gene: TRBJ2-2; v_gene: TRBV6-4; CDR3aa: CASSAGTGYTGELFF; CDR3nt: TGTGCCAGCAGTGCGGGGACAGGTTACACCGGGGAGCTGTTTTTT
abundance: -; d_gene: TRBD1; j_gene: TRBJ2-2; v_gene: TRBV7-6; CDR3aa: CASSTGGRQNTGELFF; CDR3nt: TGTGCCAGCAGCACAGGGGGAAGGCAGAACACCGGGGAGCTGTTTTTT
abundance: -; d_gene: TRBD1; j_gene: TRBJ2-2; v_gene: TRBV27; CDR3aa: CASSLRGQGGTGELFF; CDR3nt: TGTGCCAGCAGTTTAAGGGGACAGGGAGGCACCGGGGAGCTGTTTTTT
abundance: -; d_gene: -; j_gene: TRBJ2-7; v_gene: TRBV7-9; CDR3aa: CASSLGKGNEQYF; CDR3nt: TGTGCCAGCAGCTTGGGTAAGGGGAACGAGCAGTACTTC
abundance: -; d_gene: TRBD2; j_gene: TRBJ2-2; v_gene: TRBV5-1; CDR3aa: CASSLAGGGTGELFF; CDR3nt: TGCGCCAGCAGCTTGGCGGGAGGAGGTACCGGGGAGCTGTTTTTT
abundance: -; d_gene: -; j_gene: TRBJ2-1; v_gene: TRBV9; CDR3aa: CASNLGTGLAYNEQFF; CDR3nt: TGTGCCAGCAACCTAGGCACGGGACTGGCCTACAATGAGCAGTTCTTC
abundance: -; d_gene: TRBD1; j_gene: TRBJ1-5; v_gene: TRBV5-6; CDR3aa: CASSWGQGARRPQHF; CDR3nt: TGTGCCAGCAGCTGGGGACAGGGGGCTAGACGGCCCCAGCATTTT
abundance: -; d_gene: -; j_gene: TRBJ2-5; v_gene: TRBV6-1; CDR3aa: CASSEGTGWDLARETQYF; CDR3nt: TGTGCCAGCAGTGAAGGGACAGGATGGGACTTAGCGAGGGAGACCCAGTACTTC
abundance: -; d_gene: TRBD2; j_gene: TRBJ2-7; v_gene: TRBV7-8; CDR3aa: CASSWREGNHEQYF; CDR3nt: TGTGCCAGCAGCTGGCGGGAGGGAAATCACGAGCAGTACTTC
abundance: -; d_gene: -; j_gene: TRBJ2-3; v_gene: TRBV2; CDR3aa: CASSGSLDTQYF; CDR3nt: TGTGCCAGCAGTGGTAGCCTAGATACGCAGTATTTT
abundance: once; d_gene: -; j_gene: TRBJ2-6; v_gene: TRBV28; CDR3aa: CASSTPGAYGANVLTF; CDR3nt: TGTGCCAGCTCAACTCCCGGAGCGTACGGGGCCAACGTCCTGACTTTC
abundance: -; d_gene: -; j_gene: TRBJ2-5; v_gene: TRBV5-1; CDR3aa: CASSTTGTPKETQYF; CDR3nt: TGCGCCAGCAGCACCACCGGGACACCTAAAGAGACCCAGTACTTC
abundance: -; d_gene: -; j_gene: TRBJ1-3; v_gene: TRBV15; CDR3aa: CATSRDSENTIYF; CDR3nt: TGTGCCACCAGCAGAGATTCAGAAAACACCATATATTTT
abundance: few; d_gene: -; j_gene: TRBJ2-2; v_gene: TRBV5-1; CDR3aa: CASSLDWGEGAMAGELFF; CDR3nt: TGCGCCAGCAGCTTGGATTGGGGCGAAGGGGCTATGGCCGGGGAGCTGTTTTTT
abundance: many; d_gene: -; j_gene: TRBJ1-1; v_gene: TRBV4-1; CDR3aa: CASSQGNGDEAFF; CDR3nt: TGCGCCAGCAGCCAAGGTAACGGGGATGAAGCTTTCTTT
abundance: -; d_gene: -; j_gene: TRBJ2-3; v_gene: TRBV27; CDR3aa: CASSQYLSGPGSRDTQYF; CDR3nt: TGTGCCAGCAGCCAATATCTCAGTGGCCCCGGGAGTAGAGATACGCAGTATTTT
abundance: -; d_gene: -; j_gene: TRBJ2-7; v_gene: TRBV6-5; CDR3aa: CASSPNTYEQYF; CDR3nt: TGTGCCAGCAGCCCTAATACCTACGAGCAGTACTTC
abundance: -; d_gene: TRBD2; j_gene: TRBJ2-1; v_gene: TRBV29-1; CDR3aa: CSVGFVRETSNEQFF; CDR3nt: TGCAGCGTTGGCTTTGTGCGGGAGACCTCCAATGAGCAGTTCTTC
abundance: -; d_gene: TRBD1; j_gene: TRBJ1-2; v_gene: TRBV6-1; CDR3aa: CASSGTGGLGYGYTF; CDR3nt: TGTGCCAGCAGTGGAACAGGGGGCCTCGGCTATGGCTACACCTTC
abundance: -; d_gene: -; j_gene: TRBJ1-1; v_gene: TRBV10-2; CDR3aa: CASSETGMNTEAFF; CDR3nt: TGCGCCAGCAGTGAGACAGGAATGAACACTGAAGCTTTCTTT
abundance: few; d_gene: TRBD2; j_gene: TRBJ2-1; v_gene: TRBV10-1; CDR3aa: CASSGATSGSSYNEQFF; CDR3nt: TGCGCCAGCAGCGGGGCGACTAGCGGCAGCTCCTACAATGAGCAGTTCTTC
abundance: -; d_gene: -; j_gene: TRBJ1-1; v_gene: TRBV5-1; CDR3aa: CASSSISGGSAEAFF; CDR3nt: TGCGCCAGCAGCTCTATCTCTGGGGGGAGCGCTGAAGCTTTCTTT
abundance: -; d_gene: -; j_gene: TRBJ1-1; v_gene: TRBV6-1; CDR3aa: CASSRTDVAEAFF; CDR3nt: TGTGCCAGCAGTAGAACAGACGTCGCTGAAGCTTTCTTT
abundance: -; d_gene: TRBD2; j_gene: TRBJ2-7; v_gene: TRBV19; CDR3aa: CASSSRASAGGSPYEQYF; CDR3nt: TGTGCCAGTAGTTCCCGGGCGTCAGCGGGAGGGTCCCCCTACGAGCAGTACTTC
abundance: -; d_gene: -; j_gene: TRBJ2-3; v_gene: TRBV7-8; CDR3aa: CASSLDVAAMTDTQYF; CDR3nt: TGTGCCAGCAGCTTAGACGTAGCGGCGATGACAGATACGCAGTATTTT
abundance: few; d_gene: TRBD2; j_gene: TRBJ2-7; v_gene: TRBV27; CDR3aa: CASSLLAGVYEQYF; CDR3nt: TGTGCCAGCAGTTTGCTAGCGGGGGTTTACGAGCAGTACTTC
abundance: -; d_gene: TRBD2; j_gene: TRBJ2-1; v_gene: TRBV11-2; CDR3aa: CASSLTSGRGNEQFF; CDR3nt: TGTGCCAGCAGCCTGACTAGCGGGAGAGGAAATGAGCAGTTCTTC
abundance: -; d_gene: TRBD2; j_gene: TRBJ2-7; v_gene: TRBV11-2; CDR3aa: CASWEGFHEQYF; CDR3nt: TGTGCCAGCTGGGAGGGTTTTCACGAGCAGTACTTC
abundance: few; d_gene: -; j_gene: TRBJ2-1; v_gene: TRBV11-2; CDR3aa: CASSLVFSSSSRLVNEQFF; CDR3nt: TGTGCCAGCAGCTTAGTTTTCTCTAGTAGCTCCCGCTTGGTGAATGAGCAGTTCTTC
abundance: few; d_gene: -; j_gene: TRBJ1-1; v_gene: TRBV6-5; CDR3aa: CASHRKNTEAFF; CDR3nt: TGTGCCAGCCACAGGAAAAACACTGAAGCTTTCTTT
abundance: -; d_gene: -; j_gene: TRBJ1-2; v_gene: TRBV13; CDR3aa: CASSSRTDYYGYTF; CDR3nt: TGTGCCAGCAGCTCTCGGACAGACTACTATGGCTACACCTTC
abundance: -; d_gene: TRBD1; j_gene: TRBJ1-2; v_gene: TRBV28; CDR3aa: CASSLGQGNYGYTF; CDR3nt: TGTGCCAGCAGCCTCGGACAGGGTAACTATGGCTACACCTTC
abundance: -; d_gene: TRBD1; j_gene: TRBJ1-2; v_gene: TRBV27; CDR3aa: CASSYGYRGQEGYTF; CDR3nt: TGTGCCAGCAGTTATGGGTACAGGGGGCAAGAGGGCTACACCTTC
abundance: -; d_gene: TRBD2; j_gene: TRBJ2-1; v_gene: TRBV5-1; CDR3aa: CASSLPMTSGWENEQFF; CDR3nt: TGCGCCAGCAGCTTGCCTATGACTAGCGGGTGGGAAAATGAGCAGTTCTTC
abundance: -; d_gene: -; j_gene: TRBJ2-7; v_gene: TRBV28; CDR3aa: CASRAGPGPTNEQYF; CDR3nt: TGTGCCAGCAGGGCCGGTCCTGGGCCCACGAACGAGCAGTACTTC
abundance: -; d_gene: TRBD1; j_gene: TRBJ1-4; v_gene: TRBV30; CDR3aa: CAWSPTGGKLFF; CDR3nt: TGTGCCTGGAGTCCTACAGGGGGAAAACTGTTTTTT
abundance: -; d_gene: -; j_gene: TRBJ1-5; v_gene: TRBV6-6; CDR3aa: CASGNSEGDNQPQHF; CDR3nt: TGTGCCAGCGGAAACAGTGAAGGGGATAATCAGCCCCAGCATTTT
abundance: -; d_gene: -; j_gene: TRBJ1-3; v_gene: TRBV28; CDR3aa: CASSFTGKGNTIYF; CDR3nt: TGTGCCAGCAGTTTTACAGGGAAGGGAAACACCATATATTTT
abundance: -; d_gene: TRBD1; j_gene: TRBJ1-1; v_gene: TRBV5-1; CDR3aa: CASSMSTGGPNTEAFF; CDR3nt: TGCGCCAGCAGCATGAGTACAGGGGGCCCGAACACTGAAGCTTTCTTT
abundance: -; d_gene: TRBD1; j_gene: TRBJ2-5; v_gene: TRBV5-1; CDR3aa: CASSLGRGTQETQYF; CDR3nt: TGCGCCAGCAGCTTGGGCAGGGGGACCCAAGAGACCCAGTACTTC
abundance: -; d_gene: TRBD1; j_gene: TRBJ1-1; v_gene: TRBV9; CDR3aa: CASSVGAGQGANTEAFF; CDR3nt: TGTGCCAGCAGCGTAGGGGCGGGACAGGGGGCCAACACTGAAGCTTTCTTT
abundance: -; d_gene: TRBD2; j_gene: TRBJ2-1; v_gene: TRBV6-4; CDR3aa: CASRQREGSYNEQFF; CDR3nt: TGTGCCAGCAGGCAGCGGGAGGGGTCCTACAATGAGCAGTTCTTC
abundance: -; d_gene: -; j_gene: TRBJ2-7; v_gene: TRBV28; CDR3aa: CASSFPRAAIYEQYF; CDR3nt: TGTGCCAGCAGTTTTCCGAGGGCGGCAATCTACGAGCAGTACTTC
abundance: once; d_gene: TRBD1; j_gene: TRBJ1-1; v_gene: TRBV11-2; CDR3aa: CASSSFTGGTEAFF; CDR3nt: TGTGCCAGCAGCTCGTTCACAGGGGGGACTGAAGCTTTCTTT
abundance: -; d_gene: -; j_gene: TRBJ1-3; v_gene: TRBV28; CDR3aa: CASNREFSGNTIYF; CDR3nt: TGTGCCAGCAATAGGGAGTTCTCTGGAAACACCATATATTTT
abundance: few; d_gene: TRBD2; j_gene: TRBJ2-5; v_gene: TRBV18; CDR3aa: CASSGGTQETQYF; CDR3nt: TGTGCCAGCTCGGGGGGGACCCAAGAGACCCAGTACTTC
abundance: -; d_gene: -; j_gene: TRBJ2-3; v_gene: TRBV7-8; CDR3aa: CASSSQASTDTQYF; CDR3nt: TGTGCCAGCAGCTCACAGGCCAGCACAGATACGCAGTATTTT